The clone carrying this T cell receptor (beta chain) appeared once. The V end was cut by 3 bases, the J end by 2 bases, with 17 bases between. CDR3 size: 16 residues. CDR1 is SGHNT and CDR2 is YYREEE in the germline V gene (reference sequence). The data were obtained in a study of blood T cell repertoires in COVID-19. Study-wide context: Nucleic acid was either cDNA or gDNA, and it came from T cells, B-cell-depleted T cells, or PBMCs.

TCRdb's copy holds only in-frame clones and misses some; the assay was immunoSEQ multiplex PCR. Of roughly 330,000 clones detected, roughly 83% appear once; the ten largest clones hold roughly 1.6%. The chain combines TRBV5-4 with TRBJ1-1, with TRBD1 as a possible D gene (6 bases). This TCR was sampled from a woman between 45 and 65 years old with acute or convalescent COVID-19. Input material: peripheral blood. The CDR3 nucleotides are TGTGCCAGCAGCTCCGGGACGGACAGACCTAACACTGAAGCTTTCTTT. Its protein is CASSSGTDRPNTEAFF.